The sequence of this T cell receptor (beta chain) was determined in a study of beta chain features in type 1 diabetes. To note about this clone: The target antigen is unknown.

Study-level points and caveats: Compared to healthy donors, patients appeared to have naive, central memory and Treg TCRB repertoires that were more alike. Insertions were fewer and deletions more numerous at VDJ junctions in type 1 diabetes patients.

The CDR3 runs to 12 residues. The V and J ends lost 5 bases and 7 bases, in that order; junction bases with no gene match: 4. The germline V gene has CDR1 SGDLS and CDR2 YYNGEE. Reverse transcribing all isolated RNA meant expressed TCRB transcripts were sequenced. This table comes from immunoSEQ multiplex PCR, and its TCRdb copy is limited to in-frame clones, with some not included. The sample holds about 900,000 clones, around a sixth seen once. Sequenced: naive CD4+ T cells from blood. This sequence joins TRBV9 and TRBJ2-3, with 7 bases fitting TRBD1. This receptor was obtained from a woman aged 18-29 years in good health. In nucleotides, the CDR3 is TGTGCCAGCAGACGACAGGGACATACGCAGTATTTT. Its protein product is CASRRQGHTQYF.